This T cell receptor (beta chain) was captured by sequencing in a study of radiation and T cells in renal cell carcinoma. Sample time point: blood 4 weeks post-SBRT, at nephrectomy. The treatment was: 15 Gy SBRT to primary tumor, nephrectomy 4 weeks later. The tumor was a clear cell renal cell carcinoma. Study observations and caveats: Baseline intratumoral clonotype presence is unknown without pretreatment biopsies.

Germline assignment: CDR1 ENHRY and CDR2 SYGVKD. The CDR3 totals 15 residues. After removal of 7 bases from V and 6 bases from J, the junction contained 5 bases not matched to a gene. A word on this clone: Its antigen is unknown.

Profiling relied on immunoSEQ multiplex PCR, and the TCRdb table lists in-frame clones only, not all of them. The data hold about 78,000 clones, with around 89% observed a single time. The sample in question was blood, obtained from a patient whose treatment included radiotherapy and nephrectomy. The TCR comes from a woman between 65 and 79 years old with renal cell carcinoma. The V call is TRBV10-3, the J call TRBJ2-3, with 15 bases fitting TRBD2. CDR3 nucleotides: TGTGCCATCACCGGGACTAGCGGGGGGAAGGATACGCAGTATTTT. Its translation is CAITGTSGGKDTQYF.